What follows are 20 T cell receptor beta chains derived from one specimen sequenced in a study of T cells after yellow fever vaccination. MiXCR, applied by TCRdb to the 5' RACE reads, yields one record per CDR3 protein. The sample lists 450,000 to 550,000 distinct CDR3 sequences; around a fifth were seen once. Specimen: PBMCs, collected approximately 22 days after the first yellow fever vaccination. Receptor source: a man between 18 and 29 years old who received the YFV17D yellow fever vaccine.

This clonotype was seen a few times. The CDR3 reads CASSIGTGTREKLFF. The CDR3 bases are TGTGCCAGTAGTATAGGAACCGGGACCCGTGAAAAACTGTTTTTT. The chain recombines TRBV19 with TRBJ1-4; D possibly corresponds to TRBD1 (5 bases). V lost 1 base and J lost 7, with 13 bases in between. Germline V gene data show CDR1 as LNHDA and CDR2 as SQIVND (reference sequence). CDR3 length: 15 amino acids.

This rearrangement joins TRBV6-4 to TRBJ2-2; D gene unclear. This CDR3 has 14 amino acids. V gave up 10 bases and J gave up 3 bases, with 15 bases separating them. Germline CDR1 and CDR2: MRHNA and SNTAGT. CDR3 loop: CATKGDWDTGELFF. The CDR3 DNA follows: TGTGCCACCAAAGGAGACTGGGACACCGGGGAGCTGTTTTTT.

The rearrangement uses TRBV5-1 and TRBJ2-3; D may be TRBD1 (5 bases). The CDR3 has 13 amino acids. Between the trimmed V and J ends, which lost 2 bases and 6 bases, there was a span of 10 bases. CDR1 and CDR2 from the germline V gene are SGHRS and YFSETQ. This chain's CDR3 is CASSFTGHDTQYF. CDR3 nucleotide sequence: TGCGCCAGCAGCTTTACCGGACATGATACGCAGTATTTT.

The gene calls are TRBV10-3 and TRBJ1-6, with D unclear. The CDR3 runs 15 residues. The germline CDR1 and CDR2 sequences are ENHRY and SYGVKD. V was cut by 5 bases and J by 6 bases, with 14 bases left in between. CDR3 residues: CAISLGSDVNSPLHF. The CDR3 coding sequence is TGTGCCATCAGTCTTGGTTCAGATGTTAATTCACCCCTCCACTTT.

Many counts were recorded for this clonotype. V usage is TRBV12-3 or TRBV12-4 and J usage is TRBJ2-3; D ambiguous. V was clipped by 2 bases and J by 4 bases, with 7 bases between them. The CDR3 is 13 amino acids. CDR3 amino acids: CASSLSGSDTQYF. The CDR3 DNA reads as TGTGCCAGCAGTTTATCCGGGTCAGATACGCAGTATTTT.

The sample holds one count of this clonotype. V gene TRBV5-1 combines with J gene TRBJ2-3, with 12 bases identical to TRBD2. The CDR3 is made up of 17 amino acids. J was trimmed by 3 bases and V by 1 base; bases with no gene match: 6. CDR1 is SGHRS, CDR2 YFSETQ, per germline. CDR3 bases: TGCGCCAGCAGCTTGATGCTAGCGGGGGGGCGTACAGATACGCAGTATTTT. Translation: CASSLMLAGGRTDTQYF.

Here the CDR3 DNA reads TGCAGTGCTAGACCGATTCCGGGAGTCAATCAGCCCCAGCATTTT. It specifies CSARPIPGVNQPQHF. V usage is TRBV20-1 and J usage is TRBJ1-5; D not certain. This CDR3 is 15 amino acids long. Germline assignment: CDR1 DFQATT and CDR2 SNEGSKA (reference sequence). The germline V and J ends were trimmed by 2 bases and 3 bases, with 14 bases remaining between them.

This chain links TRBV9 with TRBJ2-3; TRBD2 aligns across 9 bases. Unmatched junction bases numbered 10, after V lost 0 bases and J lost 2 bases. The CDR3 consists of 18 residues. Germline CDR1 and CDR2: SGDLS and YYNGEE. Here the CDR3 reads CASSVGAVRGGPTDTQYF. CDR3 bases: TGTGCCAGCAGCGTAGGAGCTGTGCGGGGGGGACCCACAGATACGCAGTATTTT. The full variable domain, with the rest looked up from reference TRBV9 and TRBJ2-3, is DSGVTQTPKHLITATGQRVTLRCSPRSGDLSVYWYQQSLDQGLQFLIQYYNGEERAKGNILERFSAQQFPDLHSELNLSSLELGDSALYFCASSVGAVRGGPTDTQYFGPGTRLTVL.

V gene TRBV5-6 combines with J gene TRBJ1-1, with 7 bases identical to TRBD1. The V and J ends lost 6 bases and 1 base, in that order; junction bases with no gene match: 9. This CDR3 has 15 residues. Germline V gives CDR1 SGHDT, CDR2 YYEEEE. The CDR3 sequence is CASTPRGLANTEAFF. CDR3 nucleotides: TGTGCCAGCACCCCCAGGGGGTTGGCGAACACTGAAGCTTTCTTT.

The genes are TRBV5-1 and TRBJ2-3; D may be TRBD1 or TRBD2 (7 bases each). V was trimmed by 0 bases and J by 2 bases, leaving 13 bases between them. The CDR3 consists of 16 residues. Per germline, CDR1 SGHRS and CDR2 YFSETQ. DNA for the CDR3: TGCGCCAGCAGCTTGGATCAGGGGGGGACCACAGATACGCAGTATTTT. Translation: CASSLDQGGTTDTQYF.

This clonotype was counted many times. V gene TRBV5-1 combines with J gene TRBJ2-7, with 7 positions matching TRBD2. Germline V lookup: CDR1 SGHRS, CDR2 YFSETQ. The CDR3 runs 14 residues. The J segment lost 4 bases and the V segment lost 0 bases, leaving 4 bases of the junction unmatched. CDR3 residues: CASSLAASGYEQYF. The CDR3 DNA reads TGCGCCAGCAGCTTGGCCGCTAGCGGATACGAGCAGTACTTC.

V is TRBV29-1 and J is TRBJ2-5, with 11 bases matching TRBD1. Germline CDR1 SQVTM, CDR2 ANQGSEA. The ends lost 6 bases at V and 5 bases at J; junction bases unmatched: 5. The CDR3 length is 13 residues. The CDR3 here is CSVYRDRGETQYF. The DNA of the CDR3 is TGCAGCGTATACAGGGACAGGGGGGAGACCCAGTACTTC.

The genes are TRBV20-1 and TRBJ1-1; TRBD1 might be the D (6 bases). The CDR3 totals 13 residues. The V gene's germline CDR1 is DFQATT and CDR2 SNEGSKA (reference sequence). V was trimmed by 0 bases and J by 5 bases, leaving 10 bases between them. For the CDR3, the DNA is TGCAGTGCTAGAGAAGCAGGGGAGACTGAAGCTTTCTTT. Translated, it gives CSAREAGETEAFF.

J is TRBJ2-2 and V is TRBV7-9; 9 bases are shared with TRBD1. The germline V gene encodes CDR1 SEHNR and CDR2 FQNEAQ (reference sequence). The CDR3 extends over 14 amino acids. Trimming took 4 bases from V and 6 from J; bases not matched to a gene: 3. The CDR3 protein is CASSSGTGSGELFF. CDR3 DNA sequence: TGTGCCAGCAGCTCCGGGACAGGGTCCGGGGAGCTGTTTTTT. The full variable domain, completed using reference TRBV7-9 and TRBJ2-2, is DTGVSQNPRHKITKRGQNVTFRCDPISEHNRLYWYRQTLGQGPEFLTYFQNEAQLEKSRLLSDRFSAERPKGSFSTLEIQRTEQGDSAMYLCASSSGTGSGELFFGEGSRLTVL.

The V call is TRBV7-6, the J call TRBJ2-1, with D hard to call. The CDR3 consists of 15 residues. Trimming stripped 0 bases from V and 0 bases from J, with 6 bases between. From germline, CDR1 is SGHVS and CDR2 FNYEAQ. The DNA of the CDR3 is TGTGCCAGCAGCTTAGCCCATAGCTCCTACAATGAGCAGTTCTTC. It codes for CASSLAHSSYNEQFF.

This clonotype was counted between two and nine times. The CDR3 DNA follows: TGTGCCAGCAGTTACGGGACAGGTTACGAGCAGTACGTC. Protein: CASSYGTGYEQYV. The chain recombines TRBV6-5 with TRBJ2-7, with TRBD1 matching over 8 bases. The CDR3 length is 13 residues. Germline V gene sequence: CDR1 MNHEY, CDR2 SVGAGI. Trimming removed 2 bases from V and 4 bases from J; junction bases left unmatched: 1.

In this sample, this clonotype turned up many times. The chain links TRBV5-5 to TRBJ1-2, with a weak D call TRBD1 (5 bases). This CDR3 spans 15 amino acids. Germline V gene lookup returns CDR1 SGHKS and CDR2 YYEKEE (reference sequence). V lost 0 bases, J lost 5 bases, and 14 bases lay in between. The DNA for the CDR3 is TGTGCCAGCAGCTTGGTCCGGGGCGACGCTTATGGCTACACCTTC. Its protein product is CASSLVRGDAYGYTF. Full variable domain (outside the CDR3, taken from reference TRBV5-5 and TRBJ1-2): DAGVTQSPTHLIKTRGQQVTLRCSPISGHKSVSWYQQVLGQGPQFIFQYYEKEERGRGNFPDRFSARQFPNYSSELNVNALLLGDSALYLCASSLVRGDAYGYTFGSGTRLTVV.

The chain links TRBV4-3 to TRBJ2-5, with 7 bases that match TRBD2. Trimming took 3 bases from V and 4 from J; bases not matched to a gene: 5. Germline lookup yields CDR1 LGHNA and CDR2 YSLEER. This CDR3 has 14 residues. The CDR3 sequence: CASSQLAAGETQYF. The DNA for the CDR3 is TGCGCCAGCAGCCAGCTAGCGGCGGGAGAGACCCAGTACTTC.

The V gene is TRBV9, the J gene TRBJ2-2; 7 bases map to TRBD1. V shed 0 bases, J shed 5 bases, and the junction held 4 bases outside the gene matches. CDR1 and CDR2 (germline): SGDLS, YYNGEE. This CDR3 comprises 15 residues. The CDR3 DNA sequence: TGTGCCAGCAGCGTAGAGGGGGCGAGAACCGGGGAGCTGTTTTTT. It yields the protein CASSVEGARTGELFF.

Only a few counts were recorded for this clonotype. This chain connects TRBV19 to TRBJ2-1; D tentatively reads TRBD1 or TRBD2 (5 bases each). Germline V CDR1 and CDR2: LNHDA, SQIVND (reference sequence). This CDR3 region has 14 residues. Deletions cut 3 bases from V and 2 bases from J, with 8 bases between. CDR3 coding DNA: TGTGCCAGTAGTATTTCGGGACCCTACAATGAGCAGTTCTTC. Translation gives CASSISGPYNEQFF.